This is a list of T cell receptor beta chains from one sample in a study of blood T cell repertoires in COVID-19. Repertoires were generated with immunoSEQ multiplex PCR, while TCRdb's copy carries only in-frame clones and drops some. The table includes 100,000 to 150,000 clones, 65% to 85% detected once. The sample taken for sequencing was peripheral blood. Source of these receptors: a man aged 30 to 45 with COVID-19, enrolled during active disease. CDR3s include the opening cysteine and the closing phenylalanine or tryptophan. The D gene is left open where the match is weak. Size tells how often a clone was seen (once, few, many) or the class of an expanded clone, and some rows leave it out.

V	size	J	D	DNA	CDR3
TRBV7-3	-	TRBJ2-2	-	TGTGCCGGACCAAGGGGCTATGCCGGGGAGCTGTTTTTT	CAGPRGYAGELFF
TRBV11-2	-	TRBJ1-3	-	TGTGCCAGCAGCTTAAAGGCTCAGGGTTATGCAAACACCATATATTTT	CASSLKAQGYANTIYF
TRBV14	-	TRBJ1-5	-	TGTGCCAGCAGCCAAGAGCCCCCGAGAGTTAATCGGCCCCAGCATTTT	CASSQEPPRVNRPQHF
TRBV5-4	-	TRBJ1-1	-	TGTGCCAGCAGCTTTGCAGGGGACGAGGAAGCTTTCTTT	CASSFAGDEEAFF
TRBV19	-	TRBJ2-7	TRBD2	TGTGCCAGTAGTACAGCTAGCGGGACCCGTTACGAGCAGTACTTC	CASSTASGTRYEQYF
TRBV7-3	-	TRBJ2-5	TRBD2	TGTGCCAGCAGCTTCCAGGGAGGGTCAGAGACCCAGTACTTC	CASSFQGGSETQYF
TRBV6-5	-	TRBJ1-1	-	TGTGCCAGCAGTTACTCGAGGGGAGGTCCTCATGAAGCTTTCTTT	CASSYSRGGPHEAFF
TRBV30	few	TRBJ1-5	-	TGTGCCTGGAGTCAGGGACACAATCAGCCCCAGCATTTT	CAWSQGHNQPQHF
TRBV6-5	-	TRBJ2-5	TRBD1	TGTGCCAGCAGTCTACAGGGGGCGGAGACCCAGTACTTC	CASSLQGAETQYF
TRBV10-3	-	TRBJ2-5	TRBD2	TGTGCCATCAGTGCAGGGCGGGGGGACCAAGAGACCCAGTACTTC	CAISAGRGDQETQYF
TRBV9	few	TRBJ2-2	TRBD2	TGTGCCAGCAGCGTAGAGACTAGCGGGCCCGAGGTCGGGGAGCTGTTTTTT	CASSVETSGPEVGELFF
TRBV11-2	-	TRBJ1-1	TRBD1	TGTGCCAGCAGCATCTACAGGGGGAACACTGAAGCTTTCTTT	CASSIYRGNTEAFF
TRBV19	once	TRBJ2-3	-	TGTGCCACGGAAAGCGGTGAAAGCACAGATACGCAGTATTTT	CATESGESTDTQYF
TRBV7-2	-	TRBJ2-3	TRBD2	TGTGCCAGCAGCTTAGGACTAGCGGGGCCAGATACGCAGTATTTT	CASSLGLAGPDTQYF
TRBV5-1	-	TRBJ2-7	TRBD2	TGCGCCAGCAGCTTAACTTATAGCGGGAGTATTTCCTACGAGCAGTACTTC	CASSLTYSGSISYEQYF
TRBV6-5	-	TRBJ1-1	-	TGTGCCAGCAGTTACATCGGGGGGCGCGACACTGAAGCTTTCTTT	CASSYIGGRDTEAFF
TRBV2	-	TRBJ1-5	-	TGTGCCAGCAGGGGGGGGAGGAACAATCAGCCCCAGCATTTT	CASRGGRNNQPQHF
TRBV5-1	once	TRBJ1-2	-	TGCGCCAGCAGCCCGGACGGGGACTATGGCTACACCTTC	CASSPDGDYGYTF